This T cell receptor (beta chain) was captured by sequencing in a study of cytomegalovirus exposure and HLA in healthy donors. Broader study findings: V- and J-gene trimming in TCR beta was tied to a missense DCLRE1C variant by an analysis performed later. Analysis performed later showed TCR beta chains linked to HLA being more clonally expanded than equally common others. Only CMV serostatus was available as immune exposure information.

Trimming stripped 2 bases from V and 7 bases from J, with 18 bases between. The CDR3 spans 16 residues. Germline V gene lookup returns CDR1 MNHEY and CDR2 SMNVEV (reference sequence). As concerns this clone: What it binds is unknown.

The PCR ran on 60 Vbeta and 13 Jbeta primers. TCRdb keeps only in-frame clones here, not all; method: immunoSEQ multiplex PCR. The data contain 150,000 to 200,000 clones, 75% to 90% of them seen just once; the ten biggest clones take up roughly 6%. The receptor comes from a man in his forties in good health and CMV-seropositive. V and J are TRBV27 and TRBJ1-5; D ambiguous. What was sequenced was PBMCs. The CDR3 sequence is CASSLGRVVGSQPQHF. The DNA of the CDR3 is TGTGCCAGCAGTTTAGGTCGAGTGGTCGGTAGCCAGCCCCAGCATTTT.